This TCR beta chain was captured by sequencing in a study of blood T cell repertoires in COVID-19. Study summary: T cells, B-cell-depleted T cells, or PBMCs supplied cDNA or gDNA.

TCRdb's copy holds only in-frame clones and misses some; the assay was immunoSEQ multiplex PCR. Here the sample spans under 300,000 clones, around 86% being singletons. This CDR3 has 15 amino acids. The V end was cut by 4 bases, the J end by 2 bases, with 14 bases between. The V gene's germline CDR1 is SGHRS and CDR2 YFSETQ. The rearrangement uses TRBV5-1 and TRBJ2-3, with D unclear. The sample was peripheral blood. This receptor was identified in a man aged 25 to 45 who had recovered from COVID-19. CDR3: CASSHGPDNTDTQYF. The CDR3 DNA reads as TGCGCCAGCAGCCATGGGCCGGATAACACAGATACGCAGTATTTT.